The 17 T cell receptor beta chains below were found in one sample sequenced in a study of T cells in Graves' hyperthyroidism and ophthalmopathy. Amplified TCR beta CDR3 regions derived from RNA transcripts. In the first-round RT-PCR of the TCR CDR3, the HTBI primer set was used. One entry per CDR3 protein results from TCRdb running MiXCR on the multiplex PCR reads. This sample has 490,000 or so distinct CDR3 sequences, with 15% to 20% found just once. Material: blood. The receptors shown here come from a woman in her twenties or thirties with Graves' ophthalmopathy.

The chain couples TRBV9 to TRBJ2-7, with TRBD2 matching over 7 bases. There are 13 residues in the CDR3. Germline V gene sequence: CDR1 SGDLS, CDR2 YYNGEE. With 3 bases clipped from V and 6 bases from J, the junction kept 6 bases outside the gene matches. The CDR3 DNA reads as TGTGCCAGCAGCGCCCGTTGGGGGGGCGAGCAGTACTTC. Translating it yields CASSARWGGEQYF.

The chain has TRBV6-1 and TRBJ1-1; tentative D call: TRBD1 (5 bases). Trimming took 4 bases from V and 1 from J, leaving 7 bases between them. This CDR3 region has 13 residues. Germline CDR1 reads MNHNS; CDR2 reads SASEGT. The CDR3 DNA reads as TGTGCCAGCAGTGTCAGGGAGAACACTGAAGCTTTCTTT. Protein: CASSVRENTEAFF.

This clonotype was detected many times. This chain connects TRBV28 to TRBJ1-5; 7 bases line up with TRBD1. Germline CDR1 and CDR2: MDHEN and SYDVKM. The V segment lost 4 bases and the J segment 6 bases; nucleotides outside the gene matches: 6. This CDR3 has 14 residues. The CDR3 DNA sequence: TGTGCCAGCAGTTCGGGACAGTTGTCTCAGCCCCAGCATTTT. It is translated as CASSSGQLSQPQHF.

The chain links TRBV7-9 to TRBJ2-7; no clear D gene. The V and J ends lost 2 bases and 0 bases respectively, with 17 bases between them. Germline V gene lookup returns CDR1 SEHNR and CDR2 FQNEAQ (reference sequence). The CDR3 is 17 amino acids. CDR3 in DNA: TGTGCCAGCAGCTTAAAAACGACGGACCCACGCTCCTACGAGCAGTACTTC. As protein: CASSLKTTDPRSYEQYF.

The table lists this clonotype with a few counts. The gene calls are TRBV5-6 and TRBJ2-5, with TRBD1 matching 10 bases. Germline CDR1 SGHDT, CDR2 YYEEEE. The CDR3 has 16 amino acids. J was trimmed by 6 bases and V by 4 bases; bases with no gene match: 12. CDR3 region: CASSPGQGLGGKTQYF. Written as DNA, the CDR3 is TGTGCCAGCAGCCCGGGACAGGGGTTAGGAGGGAAGACCCAGTACTTC.

The chain combines TRBV7-9 with TRBJ2-6, with 7 bases identical to TRBD1. Germline V gene lookup returns CDR1 SEHNR and CDR2 FQNEAQ (reference sequence). The CDR3 has 18 residues. Trimming took 4 bases from V and 1 from J; bases not matched to a gene: 10. The CDR3 region has the DNA TGTGCCAGCAGCTCGTCCGGGACAGATCTTTCTGGGGCCAACGTCCTGACTTTC. This codes for CASSSSGTDLSGANVLTF. Based on the CDR3 plus reference TRBV7-9 and TRBJ2-6, the full variable domain is DTGVSQNPRHKITKRGQNVTFRCDPISEHNRLYWYRQTLGQGPEFLTYFQNEAQLEKSRLLSDRFSAERPKGSFSTLEIQRTEQGDSAMYLCASSSSGTDLSGANVLTFGAGSRLTVL.

Only a few counts were recorded for this clonotype. The genes are TRBV6-1 and TRBJ1-4, with a tentative D call TRBD1 (6 bases). There are 15 residues in the CDR3. V dropped 3 bases and J dropped 5 bases, with 13 bases sitting between them. Germline CDR1 MNHNS, CDR2 SASEGT. CDR3 protein: CASSDLQGLNEKLFF. DNA for the CDR3: TGTGCCAGCAGTGACCTGCAGGGGTTGAATGAAAAACTGTTTTTT.

This clonotype was counted a few times. This chain joins TRBV9 and TRBJ1-1; D gene uncertain. The CDR3 loop spans 14 amino acids. The V gene's germline CDR1 is SGDLS and CDR2 YYNGEE. Trimming left V 7 bases short and J 1 base short, with 14 bases between. CDR3 sequence reads: CASGRGTENTEAFF. The DNA for the CDR3 is TGTGCCAGCGGCCGCGGAACGGAGAACACTGAAGCTTTCTTT.

In regard to this clonotype: This clone may be a read error of a much larger clone one base away. V usage is TRBV7-4 and J usage is TRBJ2-1; 8 bases agree with TRBD2. The better agreement between TRBJ2-7 and the DNA end casts doubt on the J call. The CDR3 loop spans 16 amino acids. Germline loops: CDR1 SGHVT, CDR2 SQSDAQ. The CDR3 here is CASSPYGGRSNNEQYF. CDR3 DNA sequence: TGTGCCAGCAGCCCTTATGGCGGGAGGAGTAACAATGAGCAGTACTTC.

This clonotype was picked up many times. The DNA for the CDR3 is TGTGCCAGCAGTTCCGTGGGCCAAGAGCAGTTCTTC. Translated, it gives CASSSVGQEQFF. The chain employs TRBV12-3 or TRBV12-4 and TRBJ2-1, with D hard to call. The CDR3 has 12 amino acids. Trimming left V 4 bases short and J 10 bases short, with 11 bases between.

This chain's CDR3 is CASSQEGTGGYPRANTGELFF. In nucleotides, the CDR3 is TGTGCCAGCAGCCAAGAGGGGACAGGGGGCTATCCCCGCGCGAACACCGGGGAGCTGTTTTTT. The chain employs TRBV4-2 and TRBJ2-2; 12 positions match TRBD1. This CDR3 region has 21 residues. Trimming took 0 bases from V and 0 from J; bases not matched to a gene: 11. CDR1 is LGHNA and CDR2 is YNFKEQ in the germline V gene.

This clonotype was seen many times. This chain links TRBV30 with TRBJ2-1; D is unresolved. Germline assignment: CDR1 GTSNPN and CDR2 SVGIG (reference sequence). This CDR3 spans 12 amino acids. V was trimmed by 2 bases and J by 8 bases, leaving 10 bases between them. The CDR3 nucleotides are TGTGCCTGGAGTCCGGGTTTCCATGAGCAGTTCTTC. Translated: CAWSPGFHEQFF.

This clonotype was counted only a few times. This may be a read error: a much more frequent sequence differs by one nucleotide. This rearrangement joins TRBV20-1 to TRBJ2-7; D remains unclear. Trimming cost V 3 bases and J 7 bases, with 16 bases left between them. This CDR3 contains 13 residues. CDR1 is DFQATT and CDR2 is SNEGSKA in the germline V gene (reference sequence). Here the CDR3 reads CSASRASGDEQYF. DNA for the CDR3: TGCAGTGCTAGTCGGGCTAGTGGCGATGAGCAGTACTTC.

This clonotype has at least ten counts. The CDR3 loop is CASSSEPATGYNEQFF. The CDR3 DNA sequence: TGTGCCAGCAGTTCCGAACCGGCAACAGGTTACAATGAGCAGTTCTTC. The rearrangement uses TRBV28 and TRBJ2-1, with D possibly matching TRBD1 (5 bases). Germline lookup yields CDR1 MDHEN and CDR2 SYDVKM. There are 16 residues in the CDR3. Trimming took off 4 bases at V and 4 bases at J, with 17 bases between the two ends.

V gene TRBV29-1 combines with J gene TRBJ2-3; 8 bases agree with TRBD2. Germline V gene data show CDR1 as SQVTM and CDR2 as ANQGSEA. V gave up 3 bases and J gave up 5 bases; unmatched junction bases: 13. The CDR3 has 16 amino acids. CDR3 sequence: CSVEEGLAGWEDTQYF. CDR3 nucleotide sequence: TGCAGCGTTGAGGAGGGGTTAGCGGGGTGGGAAGATACGCAGTATTTT.

This sequence joins TRBV18 and TRBJ2-7; no reliable D call. The germline V and J ends were trimmed by 3 bases and 2 bases, with 14 bases remaining between them. The germline gives CDR1 KGHSH, CDR2 LQKENI. The CDR3 runs to 15 residues. CDR3 sequence: CASSPNLDSAYEQYF. The CDR3 nucleotides are TGTGCCAGCTCACCGAACCTCGACTCCGCCTACGAGCAGTACTTC.

This chain links TRBV11-2 with TRBJ2-3; possibly TRBD2 for D (6 bases). There are 14 residues in the CDR3. V was shortened by 6 bases and J by 3 bases, with 13 bases between the two germline ends. Germline CDR1 is SGHAT and CDR2 is FQNNGV. The DNA of the CDR3 is TGTGCCAGCAGGAACGCCGGGGGTACAGATACGCAGTATTTT. Protein: CASRNAGGTDTQYF.